A selection of T cell receptor beta chains follows, all from one sample in a study of blood T cell repertoires in COVID-19. Some clones are missing from TCRdb's copy, which holds only in-frame ones; the method was immunoSEQ multiplex PCR. The sample contains roughly 87,000 clones, approximately 90% of which appear only once. Specimen: peripheral blood. These receptors all stem from a man aged 55 to 70 with acute or convalescent COVID-19. Each CDR3 is given with its conserved first and last residue. A D gene is named only where the DNA matches it firmly. Clone sizes are given selectively: once, few, many, or a class where the clone is expanded.

d_gene	j_gene	abundance	v_gene	CDR3aa	CDR3nt
NA	TRBJ1-2	few	TRBV2	CASSEIDNYGYTF	TGTGCCAGCAGCGAAATAGATAACTATGGCTACACCTTC
NA	TRBJ1-2	NA	TRBV11-2	CASSLGQGTGYTF	TGTGCCAGCAGCTTAGGTCAGGGGACGGGCTACACCTTC
TRBD1	TRBJ1-6	NA	TRBV6-2/TRBV6-3	CASSYATKTGGYSPPLHF	TGTGCCAGCAGTTACGCGACAAAAACAGGGGGGTATAGTCCACCCCTCCACTTT
TRBD1	TRBJ1-5	NA	TRBV6-1	CASSEARPGGNQPQHF	TGTGCCAGCAGTGAAGCTAGGCCAGGGGGAAATCAGCCCCAGCATTTT
TRBD1	TRBJ1-6	NA	TRBV30	CAWSVHRGTSYNSPLHF	TGTGCCTGGAGTGTACACAGGGGGACCTCCTATAATTCACCCCTCCACTTT
TRBD1	TRBJ1-5	NA	TRBV24-1	CATSDGDRGINQPQHF	TGTGCCACCAGTGACGGGGACAGGGGTATCAATCAGCCCCAGCATTTT
TRBD2	TRBJ2-1	NA	TRBV28	CASSLSSGRANEQFF	TGTGCCAGCAGTTTGTCTAGCGGTCGGGCCAATGAGCAGTTCTTC
TRBD2	TRBJ2-7	NA	TRBV7-2	CASSSIIAGEQYF	TGTGCCAGCAGCTCAATAATAGCGGGCGAGCAGTACTTC
TRBD2	TRBJ2-2	once	TRBV5-1	CASSRTSGGASNTGELFF	TGCGCCAGCAGCCGGACTAGCGGGGGGGCGAGTAACACCGGGGAGCTGTTTTTT
TRBD1	TRBJ1-5	NA	TRBV30	CAWSPGTGPNQPQHF	TGTGCCTGGAGTCCCGGGACAGGGCCCAATCAGCCCCAGCATTTT
TRBD2	TRBJ2-7	once	TRBV19	CASSIVPESSGIYEQYF	TGTGCCAGTAGTATAGTCCCAGAGAGTAGCGGGATCTACGAGCAGTACTTC
TRBD2	TRBJ2-2	NA	TRBV4-1	CASSVGLSGRNTGELFF	TGCGCCAGCAGTGTTGGTTTGAGCGGGAGGAACACCGGGGAGCTGTTTTTT
NA	TRBJ2-4	NA	TRBV7-8	CASSRQVLTKNIQYF	TGTGCCAGCAGCCGACAGGTCTTGACCAAAAACATTCAGTACTTC
TRBD2	TRBJ2-1	NA	TRBV7-2	CASSLNGLAGVDEQFF	TGTGCCAGCAGCTTAAATGGACTAGCGGGAGTTGATGAGCAGTTCTTC
TRBD1	TRBJ2-7	NA	TRBV27	CASQTGGEGYEQYF	TGTGCCAGTCAGACAGGGGGCGAGGGCTACGAGCAGTACTTC
TRBD2	TRBJ2-7	NA	TRBV12-5	CASVHDRTSGGRYEQYF	TGTGCTAGTGTCCATGACAGGACTAGCGGGGGGAGGTACGAGCAGTACTTC
TRBD1	TRBJ1-4	NA	TRBV19	CASSTGQLATNEKLFF	TGTGCCAGTAGTACGGGACAGCTAGCAACTAATGAAAAACTGTTTTTT
NA	TRBJ2-2	NA	TRBV3-1/TRBV3-2	CASSPRVDTGELFF	TGTGCCAGCAGCCCGCGGGTGGACACCGGGGAGCTGTTTTTT
NA	TRBJ1-2	NA	TRBV5-1	CASSKTAAVDGYTF	TGCGCCAGCAGCAAGACGGCGGCGGTAGATGGCTACACCTTC
TRBD2	TRBJ2-1	NA	TRBV9	CASSGRGALSYNEQFF	TGTGCCAGCAGCGGGCGGGGGGCCCTGAGTTACAATGAGCAGTTCTTC
TRBD1	TRBJ1-3	NA	TRBV6-5	CASSGQGWTGNTIYF	TGTGCCAGCAGCGGACAGGGGTGGACTGGAAACACCATATATTTT
TRBD2	TRBJ2-2	NA	TRBV2	CASMRERDTGELFF	TGTGCCAGCATGCGGGAGAGGGACACCGGGGAGCTGTTTTTT
TRBD1	TRBJ1-2	NA	TRBV5-6	CASSFRDRELDGYTF	TGTGCCAGCAGCTTCCGGGACAGGGAATTGGATGGCTACACCTTC
NA	TRBJ2-3	once	TRBV5-1	CASSLGLDTDTQYF	TGCGCCAGCAGCTTGGGACTAGATACAGATACGCAGTATTTT
NA	TRBJ2-7	NA	TRBV19	CASSIVQMPLYEQYF	TGTGCCAGTAGTATTGTCCAGATGCCGCTTTACGAGCAGTACTTC
TRBD1	TRBJ2-3	few	TRBV11-3	CASSRTGSRDTQYF	TGTGCCAGCTCGAGGACAGGGTCCAGAGATACGCAGTATTTT
TRBD2	TRBJ2-2	NA	TRBV2	CASRTTSGGFTGELFF	TGTGCCAGCAGGACTACTAGCGGGGGGTTCACCGGGGAGCTGTTTTTT
NA	TRBJ2-1	NA	TRBV7-2	CASSLGGGNEQFF	TGTGCCAGCAGCTTAGGAGGAGGGAATGAGCAGTTCTTC
NA	TRBJ2-3	NA	TRBV6-5	CATARERVNAQYF	TGTGCCACTGCGCGGGAAAGGGTGAATGCGCAGTATTTT
TRBD2	TRBJ2-3	NA	TRBV3-1/TRBV3-2	CASSQEGTSGSTDTQYF	TGTGCCAGCAGCCAAGAGGGGACTAGCGGGTCGACAGATACGCAGTATTTT
NA	TRBJ2-5	NA	TRBV3-1/TRBV3-2	CASSQGRQRGQETQYF	TGTGCCAGCAGCCAAGGCCGACAGAGGGGGCAAGAGACCCAGTACTTC
NA	TRBJ2-7	NA	TRBV21-1	CASRGQGPYEQYF	TGTGCCAGCAGGGGACAGGGTCCCTACGAGCAGTACTTC
NA	TRBJ2-1	NA	TRBV1	CTYTGGPSPAYNEQFF	TGCACCTATACCGGGGGACCTTCCCCGGCCTACAATGAGCAGTTCTTC
NA	TRBJ2-3	NA	TRBV19	CASSIDGESDTQYF	TGTGCCAGTAGTATAGATGGGGAGTCCGATACGCAGTATTTT
TRBD1	TRBJ2-1	NA	TRBV7-9	CASSLRGGQGRLAVNEQFF	TGTGCCAGCAGCTTAAGAGGAGGACAGGGGCGTCTAGCAGTCAATGAGCAGTTCTTC
NA	TRBJ2-3	NA	TRBV5-1	CASSAGASTDTQYF	TGCGCCAGCAGCGCAGGTGCTAGCACAGATACGCAGTATTTT
TRBD1	TRBJ2-5	NA	TRBV5-1	CASSVQGAVEETQYF	TGCGCCAGCAGCGTACAGGGGGCAGTGGAGGAGACCCAGTACTTC
NA	TRBJ1-1	once	TRBV24-1	CATSDRRGNTEAFF	TGTGCCACCAGTGACAGAAGAGGAAACACTGAAGCTTTCTTT
TRBD2	TRBJ2-7	few	TRBV7-2	CASNKIGLAGEYEQYF	TGTGCCAGCAACAAAATCGGACTAGCGGGAGAGTACGAGCAGTACTTC
NA	TRBJ2-3	NA	TRBV24-1	CATSDRDTQYF	TGTGCCACCAGTGATCGGGATACGCAGTATTTT
TRBD1	TRBJ1-3	NA	TRBV9	CASSVEGTGVGNTIYF	TGTGCCAGCAGCGTAGAAGGGACAGGGGTTGGAAACACCATATATTTT
NA	TRBJ1-6	NA	TRBV19	CASSTHQDSPLHF	TGTGCCAGTAGTACCCACCAGGATTCACCCCTCCACTTT
TRBD2	TRBJ2-2	NA	TRBV12-5	CASGLVLREGSTGELFF	TGTGCTAGTGGTTTGGTATTGAGGGAGGGAAGCACCGGGGAGCTGTTTTTT
NA	TRBJ2-7	NA	TRBV5-1	CASRPQGGASYEQYF	TGCGCCAGCAGACCTCAGGGGGGTGCGTCCTACGAGCAGTACTTC
NA	TRBJ2-7	NA	TRBV7-9	CASSPAGQGRYEQYF	TGTGCCAGCAGCCCAGCGGGCCAGGGCCGGTACGAGCAGTACTTC
NA	TRBJ2-7	NA	TRBV2	CASSFKNTYSYEQYF	TGTGCCAGCAGTTTTAAAAATACTTACTCCTACGAGCAGTACTTC
TRBD2	TRBJ2-3	NA	TRBV27	CASVAGGATDTQYF	TGTGCCAGCGTAGCGGGAGGAGCCACAGATACGCAGTATTTT
NA	TRBJ1-1	NA	TRBV21-1	CASSKITGTAPRRNTEAFF	TGTGCCAGCAGCAAAATAACCGGGACAGCACCTCGGAGGAACACTGAAGCTTTCTTT
NA	TRBJ2-3	NA	TRBV24-1	CATSDPGTSRGDTQYF	TGTGCCACCAGTGACCCTGGGACATCAAGAGGAGATACGCAGTATTTT
NA	TRBJ1-2	NA	TRBV28	CASSLGGPEGSYGYTF	TGTGCCAGCAGTTTAGGGGGTCCGGAGGGGTCCTATGGCTACACCTTC
NA	TRBJ2-3	NA	TRBV4-1	CASSQDFLGDGDTQYF	TGCGCCAGCAGCCAAGATTTTCTCGGGGATGGGGATACGCAGTATTTT
NA	TRBJ2-1	NA	TRBV12-3/TRBV12-4	CASRRDSGEQFF	TGTGCCAGCAGACGAGACAGTGGTGAGCAGTTCTTC
TRBD1	TRBJ2-7	NA	TRBV6-5	CASSLDRGVAYEQYF	TGTGCCAGCAGTCTGGACAGGGGAGTTGCCTACGAGCAGTACTTC
TRBD1	TRBJ1-2	NA	TRBV7-9	CASSSSGQGGNGYTF	TGTGCCAGCAGCTCCTCGGGACAGGGAGGAAATGGCTACACCTTC
TRBD1	TRBJ1-4	few	TRBV19	CASSARGATNEKLFF	TGTGCCAGTAGTGCCAGGGGGGCAACTAATGAAAAACTGTTTTTT